This TCR beta chain was identified in a study of human T cells and chemical hapten exposure. This clonotype has just a few counts. This CDR3 is built from 16 residues. CDR1 and CDR2 from the germline V gene are DFQATT and SNEGSKA (reference sequence). With 4 bases clipped from V and 3 bases from J, the junction kept 10 bases outside the gene matches. Regarding time point: patch test 1, 2 weeks after DPC sensitization. Sample treatment: therapeutic diphenylcyclopropenone sensitization with weekly scalp DPC. TCRdb redid the calling of the RACE reads with MiXCR, one entry per CDR3 protein. Among a few hundred thousand distinct CDR3 sequences, 4.8% were seen once, and the ten largest hold under 3%.

This clonotype was sampled from a woman between 45 and 60 years old with alopecia areata. Some clones in this sample may be carry-over from other donors' samples. The sample here was whole blood, taken in connection with sensitization to the hapten diphenylcyclopropenone (DPC). V usage is TRBV20-1 and J usage is TRBJ2-3; 10 bases agree with TRBD2. For the CDR3, the DNA is TGCAGTGCTACAGATTTCCTAGCGGGAGTAACAGATACGCAGTATTTT. The encoded protein is CSATDFLAGVTDTQYF.